The sequence of this T cell receptor (beta chain) was determined in a study of post-analysis software for immune sequencing data. Looking at the study overall: Relapsing-remitting, secondary progressive and progressive-relapsing forms of multiple sclerosis all featured among disease courses. Study results and caveats: Strong co-clustering by F measure was seen for same-batch samples. A significant reduction in normalized Chao1 diversity was observed in multiple sclerosis patients versus controls.

There are a few counts of this clonotype. Its antigen is not identified. Unique molecular identifiers were carried by the TCR beta cDNA libraries. cDNA molecules numbering some 500,000 came from roughly 0.93 to 9.6 million T cells. TCRdb re-called the PCR reads with MiXCR, one entry per CDR3 protein. Of about 770,000 distinct CDR3 sequences listed, under 60% are singletons. The sequenced material came from blood. The origin of this receptor is a girl aged 5 to 17 with multiple sclerosis.

The CDR3 spells CAILVPPNEQFF. CDR3 nucleotide sequence: TGTGCCATCTTAGTCCCTCCCAATGAGCAGTTCTTC. This sequence joins TRBV10-3 and TRBJ2-1; D call uncertain. The CDR3 has 12 amino acids. Trimming stripped 8 bases from V and 6 bases from J, with 11 bases between. Per germline, CDR1 ENHRY and CDR2 SYGVKD.